The 22 T cell receptor beta chains below were found in one sample sequenced in a study of shared clonotypes between healthy human individuals. Assay: immunoSEQ multiplex PCR; the TCRdb copy retains only in-frame clones and omits some. Here the sample spans some 240,000 clones, approximately 65% being singletons. Input material: memory CD4+ T cells sorted from blood. Subset: CD45RA-negative fraction. The receptor set was obtained from a man in his thirties or forties in good health.

The chain uses TRBV2 and TRBJ1-4; 10 bases are a match to TRBD1. CDR3 length equals 15 residues. After removal of 1 base from V and 7 bases from J, the junction contained 3 bases not matched to a gene. CDR1 is SNHLY, CDR2 FYNNEI, per germline. CDR3 residues: CASSEGDRGGEKLFF. The CDR3 nucleotides are TGTGCCAGCAGTGAAGGGGACAGGGGTGGTGAAAAACTGTTTTTT. Complete variable domain (other parts from reference TRBV2 and TRBJ1-4): EPEVTQTPSHQVTQMGQEVILRCVPISNHLYFYWYRQILGQKVEFLVSFYNNEISEKSEIFDDQFSVERPDGSNFTLKIRSTKLEDSAMYFCASSEGDRGGEKLFFGSGTQLSVL.

The gene calls are TRBV28 and TRBJ2-5, with D possibly being TRBD2 (6 bases). The germline V gene encodes CDR1 MDHEN and CDR2 SYDVKM. V was clipped by 8 bases and J by 4 bases, with 20 bases between them. CDR3 length equals 15 residues. For the CDR3, the DNA is TGTGCCAGCTCCCCGGCGGGATATCCGATAGAGACCCAGTACTTC. Translating it yields CASSPAGYPIETQYF. Filled out from reference TRBV28 and TRBJ2-5, the complete variable domain reads DVKVTQSSRYLVKRTGEKVFLECVQDMDHENMFWYRQDPGLGLRLIYFSYDVKMKEKGDIPEGYSVSREKKERFSLILESASTNQTSMYLCASSPAGYPIETQYFGPGTRLLVL.

This clone was detected many times. The rearrangement links TRBV6-5 to TRBJ1-4, with D perhaps matching TRBD1 (5 bases). V shed 2 bases and J shed 6 bases, with 10 bases lying between them. In germline, CDR1 is MNHEY, CDR2 SVGAGI. The CDR3 covers 14 residues. The CDR3 is CASSYLGADEKLFF. The CDR3, as DNA: TGTGCCAGCAGTTACCTAGGGGCGGATGAAAAACTGTTTTTT.

This clone was observed once. V gene TRBV29-1 combines with J gene TRBJ2-7; no firm D call. The CDR3 is made up of 12 amino acids. Germline CDR1 and CDR2: SQVTM and ANQGSEA. Trimming removed 4 bases from V and 6 bases from J, with 13 bases in between. The CDR3 DNA reads as TGCAGCGTTGCTCGTTGGCAAGGCGAGCAGTACTTC. It encodes CSVARWQGEQYF.

The rearrangement links TRBV21-1 to TRBJ2-7; the tabulated D call, TRBD1, remains unverified against the DNA. TRBV21-1 is a pseudogene segment. This CDR3 is 12 amino acids long. The CDR3 sequence: CARGQEGYEQYF. The CDR3 nucleotides are TGTGCCCGCGGACAGGAAGGGTACGAGCAGTACTTC.

The genes are TRBV12-5 and TRBJ2-7, with D possibly being TRBD2 (6 bases). V lost 3 bases, J lost 1 base, and 7 bases lay in between. This CDR3 region has 13 residues. The germline V gene has CDR1 LGHNT and CDR2 FRNRAP. CDR3 coding DNA: TGTGCTAGTGGTTTAGGAGGGTCCTACGAGCAGTACTTC. It encodes CASGLGGSYEQYF.

The chain couples TRBV25-1 to TRBJ1-3; tentatively, D is TRBD1 (5 bases). Germline V gene sequence: CDR1 MGHDK, CDR2 SYGVNS. The CDR3 runs to 17 residues. The V end lost 5 bases, the J end lost 0 bases, and 17 bases lay between the germline ends. The CDR3 coding sequence is TGTGCCAGCAGTCCTCCCCCGGGACGGAGCTCTGGAAACACCATATATTTT. Translating gives CASSPPPGRSSGNTIYF.

The CDR3 loop is CASSLAHLNTEAFF. Written as DNA, the CDR3 is TGTGCCAGCAGCTTAGCGCATTTGAACACTGAAGCTTTCTTT. The chain couples TRBV7-3 to TRBJ1-1; unclear D gene. Germline V lookup: CDR1 SGHTA, CDR2 FQGTGA. The CDR3 runs to 14 residues. Between the trimmed V and J ends, which lost 2 bases and 0 bases, there was a span of 7 bases.

The chain links TRBV6-1 to TRBJ2-1; D is uncertain. This CDR3 contains 13 residues. Trimming removed 9 bases at V and 9 bases at J, with 18 bases between. Germline-derived CDR1 and CDR2 are MNHNS and SASEGT. CDR3 protein: CASTPGSIGEQFF. The DNA for the CDR3 is TGTGCCAGTACACCGGGTTCCATCGGTGAGCAGTTCTTC.

With respect to this clone: The junction and the germline gene differ at one end; a read error may be behind it. V is TRBV2 and J is TRBJ2-7, with 7 bases aligning to TRBD1. CDR1 is SNHLY, CDR2 FYNNEI, per germline. This CDR3 contains 12 residues. CDR3 amino acids: CASSLDRLRLKF. CDR3 DNA sequence: TGTGCCAGCAGTCTGGACAGGCTGAGGCTTAAATTC.

This clone was detected a few times. The chain carries TRBV30 and TRBJ1-2; D may be TRBD1 (5 bases). The CDR3 spans 15 residues. CDR1 and CDR2 (germline): GTSNPN, SVGIG (reference sequence). Trimming removed 3 bases at V and 4 bases at J, with 18 bases between. CDR3 nucleotides: TGTGCCTGGAGCCACTCCGGGACTGGCGTCTATGGCTACACCTTC. It encodes CAWSHSGTGVYGYTF.

This clone was detected once. The V call is TRBV5-1, the J call TRBJ2-7, with TRBD2 matching over 11 bases. Germline V gene data show CDR1 as SGHRS and CDR2 as YFSETQ. V dropped 5 bases and J dropped 4; count of bases not matched to a gene: 8. The CDR3 is 15 residues long. Here the CDR3 DNA reads TGCGCCAGCAGTCCGACTAGCGGGACCCAATACGAGCAGTACTTC. This gives the protein CASSPTSGTQYEQYF.

The rearrangement links TRBV6-1 to TRBJ1-4; maybe TRBD1 (5 bases). The V gene lost 0 bases and the J gene lost 7 bases, with 12 bases spanning the gap. CDR1 is MNHNS, CDR2 SASEGT, per germline. The length of the CDR3 is 15 residues. In nucleotides, the CDR3 is TGTGCCAGCAGTGAAGCGTGGGGGGTTAGTGAAAAACTGTTTTTT. Protein: CASSEAWGVSEKLFF.

The gene calls are TRBV7-8 and TRBJ1-5, with D unclear. Trimming stripped 1 base from V and 3 bases from J, with 4 bases between. The germline gives CDR1 SGHVS, CDR2 FQNEAQ. The CDR3 has 13 amino acids. DNA for the CDR3: TGTGCCAGCAGCTTAGGGCCCAATCAGCCCCAGCATTTT. As protein: CASSLGPNQPQHF.

This chain links TRBV6-5 with TRBJ2-2, with a tentative D call TRBD2 (5 bases). Germline-derived CDR1 and CDR2 are MNHEY and SVGAGI. The CDR3 totals 15 residues. Trimming took off 6 bases at V and 7 bases at J, with 18 bases between the two ends. The chain's CDR3 is CASSLLDHRGGELFF. The DNA of the CDR3 is TGTGCCAGCAGCCTTCTAGATCACCGGGGCGGGGAGCTGTTTTTT.

This chain links TRBV5-1 with TRBJ2-5; weak D call: TRBD1 (8 bases). Germline V gives CDR1 SGHRS, CDR2 YFSETQ. The CDR3 is 15 amino acids. V dropped 4 bases and J dropped 2 bases, with 15 bases sitting between them. CDR3 DNA: TGCGCCAGCAGCCTCGGACAGGGAGGGCAAGAGACCCAGTACTTC. This sequence encodes CASSLGQGGQETQYF.

The rearrangement uses TRBV28 and TRBJ1-5, with a weak D call TRBD1 (6 bases). Germline loops: CDR1 MDHEN, CDR2 SYDVKM. V lost 9 bases and J lost 2, with 14 bases in between. There are 14 residues in the CDR3. The CDR3 DNA reads as TGTGCCAGTTCATTGGGGGCTGGCAATCAGCCCCAGCATTTT. It encodes CASSLGAGNQPQHF.

The gene calls are TRBV5-6 and TRBJ1-3; perhaps TRBD1 as D (6 bases). The CDR3 consists of 16 residues. Germline V lookup: CDR1 SGHDT, CDR2 YYEEEE. The V and J ends lost 4 bases and 0 bases respectively, with 14 bases between them. The CDR3 protein is CASSHRDKLSGNTIYF. DNA of the CDR3: TGTGCCAGCAGCCACCGGGACAAACTCTCTGGAAACACCATATATTTT.

This clone has just a few counts. V gene TRBV6-1 combines with J gene TRBJ1-2; 8 positions match TRBD1. The CDR3 extends over 15 amino acids. Germline CDR1 and CDR2: MNHNS and SASEGT. Trimming cost V 4 bases and J 3 bases; bases outside gene matches: 7. CDR3 sequence (DNA): TGTGCCAGCAGTGCCGACAGGGGAGGGGACTATGGCTACACCTTC. Its translation: CASSADRGGDYGYTF.

The V and J genes are TRBV9 and TRBJ2-5, with D unclear. The CDR3 has 14 residues. Looked up from germline, CDR1 is SGDLS and CDR2 is YYNGEE. Between the trimmed V and J ends, which lost 0 bases and 5 bases, there was a span of 11 bases. This CDR3 reads CASSVGEVGETQYF. The CDR3 nucleotides read TGTGCCAGCAGCGTAGGTGAGGTGGGGGAGACCCAGTACTTC.

This clone appeared a single time. The CDR3 reads CASSSSYEQYF. CDR3 nucleotide sequence: TGCGCCAGCAGTTCAAGCTACGAGCAGTACTTC. The chain is built from TRBV10-2 and TRBJ2-7; no clear D. The V gene lost 5 bases and the J gene lost 3 bases, with 5 bases spanning the gap. The CDR3 covers 11 residues. In germline, CDR1 is WSHSY, CDR2 SAAADI.

This clone has only a few counts. The chain combines TRBV9 with TRBJ2-5; 10 bases are a match to TRBD2. This CDR3 is 17 amino acids long. The germline gives CDR1 SGDLS, CDR2 YYNGEE. V shed 2 bases, J shed 5 bases, and the junction held 12 bases outside the gene matches. The CDR3 DNA sequence: TGTGCCAGCAGCGTCGGGGCAGGGGGGACTAGCGTTGAGACCCAGTACTTC. The encoded protein is CASSVGAGGTSVETQYF.